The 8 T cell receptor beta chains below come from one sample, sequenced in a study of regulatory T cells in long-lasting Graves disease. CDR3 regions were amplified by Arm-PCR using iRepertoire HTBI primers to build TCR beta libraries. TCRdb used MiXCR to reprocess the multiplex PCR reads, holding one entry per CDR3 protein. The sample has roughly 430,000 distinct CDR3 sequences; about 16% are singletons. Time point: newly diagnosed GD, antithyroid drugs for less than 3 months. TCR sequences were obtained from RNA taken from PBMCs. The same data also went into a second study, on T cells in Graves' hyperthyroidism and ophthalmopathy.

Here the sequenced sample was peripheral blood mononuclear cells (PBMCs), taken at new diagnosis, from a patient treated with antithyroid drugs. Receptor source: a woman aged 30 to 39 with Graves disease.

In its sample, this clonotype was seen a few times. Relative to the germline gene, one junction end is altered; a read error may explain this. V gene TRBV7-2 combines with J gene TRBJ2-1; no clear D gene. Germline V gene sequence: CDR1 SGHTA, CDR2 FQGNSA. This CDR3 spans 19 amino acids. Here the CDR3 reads CASTLRASYTAYSHNEQFF. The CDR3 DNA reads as TGTGCCAGCACCCTTAGGGCCAGCTATACTGCATACTCCCACAATGAGCAGTTCTTC.

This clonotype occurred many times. CDR3 nucleotides: TGTGCCAGCAGCGTAGCTCCCGAAACTGAAGCTTTCTTT. Amino acids: CASSVAPETEAFF. The chain employs TRBV9 and TRBJ1-1; D call uncertain. Germline lookup yields CDR1 SGDLS and CDR2 YYNGEE. CDR3 size: 13 residues. V was trimmed by 0 bases and J by 5 bases, leaving 8 bases between them.

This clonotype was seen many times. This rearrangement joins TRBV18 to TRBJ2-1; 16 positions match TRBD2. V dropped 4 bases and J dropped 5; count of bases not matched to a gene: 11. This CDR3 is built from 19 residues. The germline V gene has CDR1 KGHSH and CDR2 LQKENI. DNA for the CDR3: TGTGCCAGCTCACGGACCGGGACTAGCGGGAGGGCGGCGGACAATGAGCAGTTCTTC. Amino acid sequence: CASSRTGTSGRAADNEQFF. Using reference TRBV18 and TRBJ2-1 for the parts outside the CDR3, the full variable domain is NAGVMQNPRHLVRRRGQEARLRCSPMKGHSHVYWYRQLPEEGLKFMVYLQKENIIDESGMPKERFSAEFPKEGPSILRIQQVVRGDSAAYFCASSRTGTSGRAADNEQFFGPGTRLTVL.

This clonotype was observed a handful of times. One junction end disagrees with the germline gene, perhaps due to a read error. CDR3 protein: CATGGGQTGELSF. Written as DNA, the CDR3 is TGTGCCACCGGGGGGGGGCAAACCGGGGAGCTGTCTTTT. The chain links TRBV7-9 to TRBJ2-2; 8 bases line up with TRBD2. The CDR3 has 13 residues. CDR1 is SEHNR, CDR2 FQNEAQ, per germline (reference sequence). Using reference TRBV7-9 and TRBJ2-2 for the parts outside the CDR3, the full variable domain is DTGVSQNPRHKITKRGQNVTFRCDPISEHNRLYWYRQTLGQGPEFLTYFQNEAQLEKSRLLSDRFSAERPKGSFSTLEIQRTEQGDSAMYLCATGGGQTGELSFGEGSRLTVL.

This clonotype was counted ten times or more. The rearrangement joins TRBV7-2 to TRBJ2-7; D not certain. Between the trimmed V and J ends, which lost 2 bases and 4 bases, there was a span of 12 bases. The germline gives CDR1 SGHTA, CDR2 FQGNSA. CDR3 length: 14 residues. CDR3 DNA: TGTGCCAGCAGCTTATTAACTTTATCTTACGAGCAGTACTTC. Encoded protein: CASSLLTLSYEQYF.

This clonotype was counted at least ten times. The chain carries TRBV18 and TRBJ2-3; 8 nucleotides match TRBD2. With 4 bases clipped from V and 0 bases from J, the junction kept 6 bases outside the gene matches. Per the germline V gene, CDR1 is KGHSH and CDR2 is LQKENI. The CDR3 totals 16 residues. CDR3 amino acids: CASSLGLAWSTDTQYF. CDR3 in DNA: TGTGCCAGCTCACTTGGACTAGCTTGGAGCACAGATACGCAGTATTTT.

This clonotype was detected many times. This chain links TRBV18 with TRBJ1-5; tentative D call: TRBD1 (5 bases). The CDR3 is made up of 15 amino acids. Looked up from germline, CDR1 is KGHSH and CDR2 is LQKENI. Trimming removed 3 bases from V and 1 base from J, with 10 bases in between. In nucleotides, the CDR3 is TGTGCCAGCTCACCGCCAGGGTTCAGCAATCAGCCCCAGCATTTT. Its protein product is CASSPPGFSNQPQHF.

CDR3 residues: CASLSDSERLAGAREQYF. CDR3 DNA: TGTGCCAGCCTTTCGGACAGTGAGAGACTAGCGGGAGCCAGGGAGCAGTACTTC. The chain joins TRBV5-5 to TRBJ2-7, with TRBD2 matching 12 bases. Germline-derived CDR1 and CDR2 are SGHKS and YYEKEE (reference sequence). V shed 7 bases and J 7 bases; nucleotides not matched to a gene: 21. The CDR3 runs to 18 residues.